This TCR beta chain was sequenced during a study of shared clonotypes between healthy human individuals. Points from the study as a whole: Researchers sampled blood only, noting tissue repertoires likely differ. Generally, naive subsets came out with larger estimated richness than memory subsets.

This CDR3 contains 11 residues. V lost 6 bases and J 4 bases, leaving 8 bases between the germline ends. Germline V gene data show CDR1 as DFQATT and CDR2 as SNEGSKA (reference sequence). Into CD45RA+ naive and CD45RA-negative memory subsets, the CD4+ cells were split. An assay was performed, and its level was deep. TCRdb's copy holds only in-frame clones and misses some; the assay was immunoSEQ multiplex PCR. The table records around 1.4 million clones, approximately 98.5% of them present only once. This clone was picked up one time. Its antigen is not identified. The chain uses TRBV20-1 and TRBJ2-3; D remains unclear. The clonotype comes from a man aged 30 to 45 in good health. The source material was naive CD4+ T cells sorted from blood. Subset noted: CD45RA+ positively selected. CDR3 DNA sequence: TGCAGTGCCCTTAGGTCAGATACGCAGTATTTT. This codes for CSALRSDTQYF.